One T cell receptor beta chain is described in this entry. What it binds is not known. Sequencing used immunoSEQ multiplex PCR; TCRdb keeps in-frame clones, though not all of them. The sample lists hundreds of thousands of clones, about 93% occurring once. This entry belongs to a study of T cell responses to AZD1222 COVID-19 vaccine. Regarding the study as a whole: Spike-specific TCR breadth and depth rose after two AZD1222 doses. White British people made up most donors, females outnumbered males, and clonal diversity was possibly underestimated. Repertoire sampling was restricted to post-peak T cell response timepoints. The study reported that nearly half of spike-specific TCRs target unmutated variant regions.

The CDR3 loop spans 11 amino acids. Per germline, CDR1 ENHRY and CDR2 SYGVKD. The V end lost 4 bases, the J end lost 7 bases, and 6 bases lay between the germline ends. This TCR derives from an adult in good health. V usage is TRBV10-3 and J usage is TRBJ2-3; D not certain. The source material was peripheral blood, sampled on day 0 of MenACWY control vaccination. CDR3: CAISASNTQYF. In DNA form, the CDR3 reads TGTGCCATCAGTGCTTCTAATACGCAGTATTTT.